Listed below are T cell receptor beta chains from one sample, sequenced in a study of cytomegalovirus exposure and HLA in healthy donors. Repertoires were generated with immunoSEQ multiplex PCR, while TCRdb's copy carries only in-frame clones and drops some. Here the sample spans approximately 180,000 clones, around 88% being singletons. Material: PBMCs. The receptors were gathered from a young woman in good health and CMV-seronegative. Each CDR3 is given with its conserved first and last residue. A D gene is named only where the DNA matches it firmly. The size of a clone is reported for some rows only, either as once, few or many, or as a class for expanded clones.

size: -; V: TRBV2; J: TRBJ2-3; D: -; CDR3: CASSESADTQYF; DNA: TGTGCCAGCAGTGAATCTGCAGATACGCAGTATTTT
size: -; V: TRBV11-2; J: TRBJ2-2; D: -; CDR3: CAESRSFSNTGELFF; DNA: TGTGCCGAGTCGAGGAGTTTTTCGAACACCGGGGAGCTGTTTTTT
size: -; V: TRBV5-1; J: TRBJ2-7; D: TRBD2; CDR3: CASSLGAGATYEQYF; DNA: TGCGCCAGCAGCTTGGGGGCGGGAGCCACCTACGAGCAGTACTTC
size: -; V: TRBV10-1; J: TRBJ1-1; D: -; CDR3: CASSLPGQARAFF; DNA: TGCGCCAGCAGCCTACCCGGACAAGCACGAGCTTTCTTT
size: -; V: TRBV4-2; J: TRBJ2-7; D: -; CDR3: CASSQETVTPYEQYF; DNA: TGTGCCAGCAGCCAAGAAACAGTAACCCCCTACGAGCAGTACTTC
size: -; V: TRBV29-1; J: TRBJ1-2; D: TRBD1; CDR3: CSVGGTVNYGYTF; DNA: TGCAGCGTTGGCGGGACAGTCAACTATGGCTACACCTTC
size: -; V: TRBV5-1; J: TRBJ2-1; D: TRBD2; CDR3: CASSLVGLGHNEQFF; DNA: TGCGCCAGCAGCTTGGTTGGACTAGGACACAATGAGCAGTTCTTC
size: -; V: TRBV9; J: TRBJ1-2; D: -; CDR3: CASTLGVESGYTF; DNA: TGTGCCAGCACTCTAGGGGTCGAGTCTGGCTACACCTTC
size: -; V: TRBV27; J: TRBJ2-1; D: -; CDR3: CASSPKGLTSSYNEQFF; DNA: TGTGCCAGCAGTCCAAAAGGACTAACGAGCTCCTACAATGAGCAGTTCTTC
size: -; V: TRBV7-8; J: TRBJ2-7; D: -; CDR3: CASSLDRDEQYF; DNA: TGTGCCAGCAGCTTAGACCGGGACGAGCAGTACTTC
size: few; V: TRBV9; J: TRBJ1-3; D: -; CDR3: CASSVAGSGNTIYF; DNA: TGTGCCAGCAGCGTAGCAGGTTCTGGAAACACCATATATTTT
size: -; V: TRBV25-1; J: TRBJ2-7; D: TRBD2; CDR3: CASSASGRQSYEQYF; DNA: TGTGCCAGCAGTGCTAGCGGGAGGCAATCCTACGAGCAGTACTTC
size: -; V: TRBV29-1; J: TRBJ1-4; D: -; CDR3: CSVGGTDFYTTNEKLFF; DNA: TGCAGCGTTGGCGGGACCGACTTTTATACAACTAATGAAAAACTGTTTTTT
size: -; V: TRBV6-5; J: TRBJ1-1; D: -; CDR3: CASMGVVATEAFF; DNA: TGTGCCAGCATGGGAGTAGTGGCCACTGAAGCTTTCTTT
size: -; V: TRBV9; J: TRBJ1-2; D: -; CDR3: CASSVPTGTNYGYTF; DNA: TGTGCCAGCAGCGTCCCTACAGGGACTAACTATGGCTACACCTTC
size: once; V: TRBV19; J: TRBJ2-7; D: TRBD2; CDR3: CASVGLAEPYEQYF; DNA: TGTGCCAGCGTAGGACTAGCGGAGCCCTACGAGCAGTACTTC
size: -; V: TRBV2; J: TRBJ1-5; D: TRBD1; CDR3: CASRGGTAFNQPQHF; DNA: TGTGCCAGCAGAGGTGGGACAGCTTTCAATCAGCCCCAGCATTTT
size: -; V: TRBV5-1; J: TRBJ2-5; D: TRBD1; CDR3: CASSLDDRGRETQYF; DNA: TGCGCCAGCAGCTTGGATGACAGGGGGCGAGAGACCCAGTACTTC
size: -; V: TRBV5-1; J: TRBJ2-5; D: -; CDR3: CASSLGGGSSETQYF; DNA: TGCGCCAGCAGCCTGGGAGGGGGCTCATCGGAGACCCAGTACTTC
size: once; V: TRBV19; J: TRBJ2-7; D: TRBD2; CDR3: CAAGLAGINEQYF; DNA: TGTGCCGCCGGACTAGCGGGTATCAACGAGCAGTACTTC